This T cell receptor (beta chain) appears in the sequencing data of a study of OX40 agonist ivuxolimab in advanced cancers. CDR1 is LNHDA, CDR2 SQIVND, per germline (reference sequence). The length of the CDR3 is 14 residues. The ends were cut back, 5 bases at V and 5 bases at J, with 12 bases in the middle. The protocol was immunoSEQ multiplex PCR, while the TCRdb copy is restricted to in-frame clones and leaves out a portion. The table records 67,000 or so clones, roughly 90% of them present only once. Blood sampling was done at baseline, cycle 4 day 1, and cycle 7 day 1. This rearrangement joins TRBV19 to TRBJ1-4, with a possible D match to TRBD1 (6 bases). The sample here was CD4+ or CD8+ T cells sorted from blood, taken in a trial of the OX40 agonist ivuxolimab. The origin of this receptor is an adult with an advanced solid tumor such as melanoma, head and neck, liver or kidney cancer. DNA for the CDR3: TGTGCCAGTAGTCCATGGACAGAAAATGAAAAACTGTTTTTT. It translates to CASSPWTENEKLFF.